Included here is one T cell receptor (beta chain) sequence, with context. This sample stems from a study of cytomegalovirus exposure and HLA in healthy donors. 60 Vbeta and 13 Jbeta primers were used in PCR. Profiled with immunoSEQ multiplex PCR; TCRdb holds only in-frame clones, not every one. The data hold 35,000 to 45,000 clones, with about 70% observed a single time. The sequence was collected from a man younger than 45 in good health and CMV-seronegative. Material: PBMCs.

The chain's CDR3 is CASSYDSYNEQFF. The CDR3 bases are TGTGCCAGCAGCTATGACAGCTACAATGAGCAGTTCTTC. The V gene is TRBV9, the J gene TRBJ2-1; tentatively, D is TRBD1 (5 bases). This CDR3 contains 13 residues. Germline CDR1 and CDR2: SGDLS and YYNGEE. Trimming stripped 4 bases from V and 3 bases from J, with 8 bases between.